This TCR beta chain derives from a study of blood T cell repertoires in COVID-19. The wider study: The cDNA or gDNA used as material had been derived from T cells, B-cell-depleted T cells, or PBMCs.

Germline values: CDR1 MRHNA, CDR2 SNTAGT. Trimming at V came to 8 bases and at J to 4 bases, leaving 14 bases not matched to a gene. The CDR3 covers 16 residues. Membership in each cohort depended on participant-reported clinical history. TCRdb's table, derived via immunoSEQ multiplex PCR, lists solely in-frame clones and lacks some. Of 150,000 or so clones detected, roughly 84% appear once; the ten largest clones hold less than 6%. This sequence originates from a woman in her fifties or sixties who had been exposed to COVID-19. This chain connects TRBV6-4 to TRBJ1-2; 9 bases match TRBD1. The sample taken for sequencing was PBMCs or T cells enriched from blood (not recorded which). CDR3 residues: CASVTPTQDRGYGYTF. DNA for the CDR3: TGTGCCAGCGTCACCCCCACCCAGGACAGGGGCTATGGCTACACCTTC.